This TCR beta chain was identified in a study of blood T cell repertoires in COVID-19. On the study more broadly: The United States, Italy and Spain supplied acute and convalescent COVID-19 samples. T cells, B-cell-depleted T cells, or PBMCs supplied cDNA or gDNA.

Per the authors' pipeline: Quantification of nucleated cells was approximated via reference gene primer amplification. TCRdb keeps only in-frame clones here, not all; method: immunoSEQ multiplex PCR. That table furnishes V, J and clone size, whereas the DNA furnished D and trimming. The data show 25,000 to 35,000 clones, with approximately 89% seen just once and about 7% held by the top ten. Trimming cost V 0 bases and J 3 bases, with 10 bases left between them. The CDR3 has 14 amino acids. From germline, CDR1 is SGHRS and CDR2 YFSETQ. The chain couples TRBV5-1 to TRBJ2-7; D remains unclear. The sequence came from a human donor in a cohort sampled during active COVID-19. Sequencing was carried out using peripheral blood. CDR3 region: CASSLASSRYEQYF. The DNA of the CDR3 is TGCGCCAGCAGCTTGGCTTCGTCGCGCTACGAGCAGTACTTC.